Presented here are 29 T cell receptor beta chains from one specimen sequenced in a study of Ad26.COV2.S vaccination and SARS-CoV-2 variants. Sequenced by immunoSEQ multiplex PCR; TCRdb stores in-frame clones only, minus some. The sample lists over 85,000 clones, 60% to 85% occurring once. The sample was peripheral blood, taken after recovery from COVID-19. These receptors were taken from a human donor who had recovered from COVID-19.

The chain links TRBV21-1 to TRBJ2-1. TRBV21-1 is given as a pseudogene. CDR3 length: 10 amino acids. CDR3 region: CASSDGEQFF. The CDR3 nucleotides are TGTGCCAGCTCAGACGGTGAGCAGTTCTTC.

V gene TRBV2 combines with J gene TRBJ1-4, with 7 positions matching TRBD1. Germline CDR1 and CDR2: SNHLY and FYNNEI. V was pared by 4 bases and J by 7 bases, with 9 bases of the junction left unmatched. This CDR3 region has 15 residues. This CDR3 reads CASSGTGVIGEKLFF. In DNA, the CDR3 is TGTGCCAGCAGTGGAACAGGGGTAATAGGTGAAAAACTGTTTTTT.

The chain links TRBV3-1 (or the pseudogene TRBV3-2) to TRBJ2-1; 11 bases are shared with TRBD2. The CDR3 is 18 amino acids. V trimming: 0 bases; J trimming: 3 bases; junction bases outside the gene matches: 7. Germline values: CDR1 LGHDT, CDR2 YNNKEL (reference sequence). For the CDR3, the DNA is TGTGCCAGCAGCCAAGAAGGTGTGGGACTAGCGGTCTACAATGAGCAGTTCTTC. Its translation: CASSQEGVGLAVYNEQFF.

In this sample, this clone turned up a few times. This chain connects TRBV6-1 to TRBJ2-5; D possibly corresponds to TRBD2 (5 bases). The V and J ends lost 2 bases and 9 bases respectively, with 7 bases between them. This CDR3 spans 11 amino acids. Germline loops: CDR1 MNHNS, CDR2 SASEGT. The CDR3 sequence: CASSEMEAQYF. For the CDR3, the DNA is TGTGCCAGCAGTGAAATGGAGGCCCAGTACTTC.

The rearrangement joins TRBV27 to TRBJ2-2; D not resolved. Looked up from germline, CDR1 is MNHEY and CDR2 is SMNVEV (reference sequence). The length of the CDR3 is 13 residues. V dropped 5 bases and J dropped 3 bases, with 7 bases sitting between them. The CDR3 sequence is CASSKLDTGELFF. CDR3 nucleotides: TGTGCCAGCAGTAAGTTAGACACCGGGGAGCTGTTTTTT.

The genes are TRBV11-2 and TRBJ1-6; D is perhaps TRBD1 (5 bases). The V gene lost 3 bases and the J gene lost 5 bases, with 20 bases spanning the gap. Germline loops: CDR1 SGHAT, CDR2 FQNNGV. The CDR3 contains 18 residues. In DNA, the CDR3 is TGTGCCAGCAGCTTTAGACACTCGGGGCGGGACCATAATTCACCCCTCCACTTT. It codes for CASSFRHSGRDHNSPLHF.

This clone appeared a few times. The rearrangement joins TRBV3-1 (or the pseudogene TRBV3-2) to TRBJ2-7; tentative D call: TRBD2 (7 bases). The CDR3 length is 14 residues. Trimming left V 1 base short and J 2 bases short, with 9 bases between. Germline V gene data show CDR1 as LGHDT and CDR2 as YNNKEL (reference sequence). CDR3 nucleotides: TGTGCCAGCAGCCAAGCGGGGGGCACCTACGAGCAGTACTTC. Protein: CASSQAGGTYEQYF.

This chain connects TRBV27 to TRBJ2-7, with D possibly TRBD2 on 5 matching bases. The V gene's germline CDR1 is MNHEY and CDR2 SMNVEV (reference sequence). Trimming pared 5 bases from V and 6 bases from J, leaving 11 bases between. The CDR3 has 12 amino acids. Here the CDR3 DNA reads TGTGCCAGCAGTGGACTGGGTGGCGAGCAGTACTTC. Its protein product is CASSGLGGEQYF.

The chain couples TRBV6-1 to TRBJ1-5; D unclear. V dropped 2 bases and J dropped 7 bases, with 3 bases sitting between them. The CDR3 covers 11 residues. CDR1 is MNHNS, CDR2 SASEGT, per germline. The CDR3 spells CASSEPQPQHF. CDR3 coding DNA: TGTGCCAGCAGTGAACCCCAGCCCCAGCATTTT.

V gene TRBV27 combines with J gene TRBJ2-5; maybe TRBD2 (6 bases). The CDR3 has 14 residues. The V gene's germline CDR1 is MNHEY and CDR2 SMNVEV (reference sequence). V lost 3 bases, J lost 4 bases, and 12 bases lay in between. DNA of the CDR3: TGTGCCAGCAGTTTCTCGGGGACTGGAGAGACCCAGTACTTC. It yields the protein CASSFSGTGETQYF.

The rearrangement uses TRBV6-5 and TRBJ2-7; D gene uncertain. Germline CDR1 MNHEY, CDR2 SVGAGI. V shed 5 bases and J shed 0 bases, with 14 bases lying between them. This CDR3 has 15 residues. The CDR3 loop reads CASSTLRRGSYEQYF. CDR3 coding DNA: TGTGCCAGCAGTACTTTAAGGCGCGGCTCCTACGAGCAGTACTTC.

V is TRBV5-4 and J is TRBJ2-3; D may be TRBD1 (6 bases). V lost 3 bases and J 7 bases, leaving 18 bases between the germline ends. Germline loops: CDR1 SGHNT, CDR2 YYREEE (reference sequence). This CDR3 is built from 15 residues. CDR3 nucleotide sequence: TGTGCCAGCAGCTGGGCAGGGGCCCCCACCTATACGCAGTATTTT. Amino acid sequence: CASSWAGAPTYTQYF.

The chain joins TRBV28 to TRBJ1-4; 8 bases line up with TRBD1. The CDR3 sequence is 15 residues long. Losses at the gene ends were 4 bases for V and 7 bases for J; bases not matched to a gene: 8. CDR1 MDHEN and CDR2 SYDVKM come from the germline V gene. The CDR3 nucleotides read TGTGCCAGCAGTTCCTCGGACAGGGTCGGTGAAAAACTGTTTTTT. It encodes CASSSSDRVGEKLFF.

The rearrangement joins TRBV28 to TRBJ1-5, with D unresolved. There are 12 residues in the CDR3. V was cut by 5 bases and J by 7 bases, with 9 bases left in between. The V gene's germline CDR1 is MDHEN and CDR2 SYDVKM. CDR3 sequence: CASSPPVQPQHF. The CDR3 coding sequence is TGTGCCAGCAGTCCGCCCGTCCAGCCCCAGCATTTT. Combining the CDR3 with reference TRBV28 and TRBJ1-5 gives the whole variable domain DVKVTQSSRYLVKRTGEKVFLECVQDMDHENMFWYRQDPGLGLRLIYFSYDVKMKEKGDIPEGYSVSREKKERFSLILESASTNQTSMYLCASSPPVQPQHFGDGTRLSIL.

In DNA, the CDR3 is TGTGCCAGCAGTTCGACAGGGGTCACCGGGGAGCTGTTTTTT. Amino acid sequence: CASSSTGVTGELFF. This chain links TRBV7-2 with TRBJ2-2; 8 nucleotides align to TRBD1. Trimming at V came to 6 bases and at J to 4 bases, leaving 4 bases not matched to a gene. There are 14 residues in the CDR3. CDR1 and CDR2 from the germline V gene are SGHTA and FQGNSA.

The chain recombines TRBV6-4 with TRBJ2-1; D ambiguous. In germline, CDR1 is MRHNA, CDR2 SNTAGT. V lost 0 bases and J 6 bases, leaving 6 bases between the germline ends. The CDR3 has 13 residues. The CDR3 sequence is CASSDSGLNEQFF. As DNA, the CDR3 is TGTGCCAGCAGTGACTCCGGTCTCAATGAGCAGTTCTTC.

The chain links TRBV4-2 to TRBJ2-7, with a possible D match to TRBD1 (6 bases). With 3 bases removed from V and 2 bases from J, the gap between germline ends came to 17 bases. CDR3 length equals 16 residues. In germline, CDR1 is LGHNA, CDR2 YNFKEQ. The CDR3 DNA follows: TGTGCCAGCAGCCAGGAATTTAGGACAGCTACCTACGAGCAGTACTTC. It encodes CASSQEFRTATYEQYF.

The V gene is TRBV6-5, the J gene TRBJ1-1; D possibly corresponds to TRBD1 (5 bases). Germline V gene sequence: CDR1 MNHEY, CDR2 SVGAGI. Trimming cost V 11 bases and J 1 base, with 20 bases left between them. This CDR3 spans 15 amino acids. The DNA of the CDR3 is TGTGCCTTGAAAAGGACGGGGCACGCGAACACTGAAGCTTTCTTT. It translates to CALKRTGHANTEAFF.

The CDR3 region is CASSLGDRSSYNSPLHF. As DNA, the CDR3 is TGTGCCAGCAGTTTGGGGGACAGGAGCTCCTATAATTCACCCCTCCACTTT. V usage is TRBV6-2 or TRBV6-3 and J usage is TRBJ1-6; TRBD1 matches at 8 bases. The germline V gene has CDR1 MNHEY and CDR2 SVGEGT. The CDR3 runs to 17 residues. V dropped 4 bases and J dropped 0; count of bases not matched to a gene: 5.

This clone has at least ten counts. The sample carries other DNA sequences with the same CDR3. The chain joins TRBV7-9 to TRBJ1-2; tentatively, D is TRBD1 (6 bases). V was cut by 3 bases and J by 7 bases, with 12 bases left in between. Germline lookup yields CDR1 SEHNR and CDR2 FQNEAQ (reference sequence). CDR3 length: 13 residues. This chain's CDR3 is CASSFGEGGGYTF. In nucleotides, the CDR3 is TGTGCCAGCAGCTTCGGGGAAGGGGGTGGCTACACCTTC. Full variable domain (rest looked up from reference TRBV7-9 and TRBJ1-2): DTGVSQNPRHKITKRGQNVTFRCDPISEHNRLYWYRQTLGQGPEFLTYFQNEAQLEKSRLLSDRFSAERPKGSFSTLEIQRTEQGDSAMYLCASSFGEGGGYTFGSGTRLTVV.

The chain joins TRBV24-1 to TRBJ2-3; D call uncertain. CDR3 length: 16 residues. The germline V and J ends were trimmed by 4 bases and 0 bases, with 13 bases remaining between them. Germline assignment: CDR1 KGHDR and CDR2 SFDVKD. The DNA of the CDR3 is TGTGCCACCAGTGACCCTCCGGGTTCTAGCACAGATACGCAGTATTTT. It encodes CATSDPPGSSTDTQYF.

The chain employs TRBV10-3 and TRBJ2-7, with unresolved D. CDR3 length equals 10 residues. V was clipped by 8 bases and J by 5 bases, with 7 bases between them. CDR1 ENHRY and CDR2 SYGVKD come from the germline V gene. The CDR3 region is CAIGVNEQYF. The CDR3 region has the DNA TGTGCCATCGGGGTAAACGAGCAGTACTTC.

This chain connects TRBV7-9 to TRBJ1-1; 8 nucleotides align to TRBD1. Germline CDR1 and CDR2: SEHNR and FQNEAQ (reference sequence). Germline trimming cut 4 bases from V and 7 bases from J; bases unmatched to any gene: 2. The CDR3 is 12 residues long. CDR3 in amino acids: CASSSDRGEAFF. CDR3 DNA sequence: TGTGCCAGCAGCTCCGACAGGGGTGAAGCTTTCTTT.

The chain is built from TRBV10-1 and TRBJ2-2, with D perhaps matching TRBD2 (5 bases). The CDR3 spans 13 residues. V was shortened by 4 bases and J by 7 bases, with 10 bases between the two germline ends. Germline CDR1 is WNHNN and CDR2 is SYGVQD (reference sequence). The CDR3 sequence: CASSVVSGGELFF. The CDR3 DNA reads TGCGCCAGCAGTGTGGTCAGCGGCGGGGAGCTGTTTTTT.

This rearrangement joins TRBV28 to TRBJ2-5, with D perhaps TRBD1 (6 bases). Per the germline V gene, CDR1 is MDHEN and CDR2 is SYDVKM. V lost 6 bases and J 9 bases, leaving 17 bases between the germline ends. The CDR3 is 13 amino acids. The CDR3 region has the DNA TGTGCCAGCAGGGAAACAGGGCTCGCGGCCCAGTACTTC. Its protein product is CASRETGLAAQYF.

The rearrangement links TRBV5-4 to TRBJ2-2; 11 bases are a match to TRBD2. CDR1 is SGHNT and CDR2 is YYREEE in the germline V gene (reference sequence). Trimming removed 3 bases from V and 9 bases from J; junction bases left unmatched: 10. The CDR3 contains 16 residues. The CDR3: CASSSPSGGKVRELFF. CDR3 DNA sequence: TGTGCCAGCAGCTCCCCTAGCGGGGGGAAAGTTAGGGAGCTGTTTTTT.

The rearrangement links TRBV2 to TRBJ1-6, with a possible D match to TRBD1 (5 bases). With 8 bases removed from V and 6 bases from J, the gap between germline ends came to 17 bases. CDR1 and CDR2 (germline): SNHLY, FYNNEI. This CDR3 has 15 residues. This CDR3 reads CASDFKRGGNSPLHF. CDR3 in DNA: TGTGCCAGCGATTTTAAGCGGGGGGGTAATTCACCCCTCCACTTT.

The gene calls are TRBV28 and TRBJ1-5; D remains unclear. Germline CDR1 MDHEN, CDR2 SYDVKM. The CDR3 is 15 residues long. V lost 5 bases and J lost 3, with 14 bases in between. CDR3 sequence reads: CASSPPGRTNQPQHF. Here the CDR3 DNA reads TGTGCCAGCAGTCCCCCCGGCAGGACCAATCAGCCCCAGCATTTT.

The chain uses TRBV10-3 and TRBJ2-3; D perhaps matches TRBD1 (5 bases). Trimming left V 5 bases short and J 2 bases short, with 11 bases between. From germline, CDR1 is ENHRY and CDR2 SYGVKD. The CDR3 has 14 amino acids. The CDR3 here is CAISSDRATDTQYF. For the CDR3, the DNA is TGTGCCATCAGTTCTGACAGAGCCACAGATACGCAGTATTTT.